Included here is one T cell receptor (beta chain) sequence, with context. The sample comes from a study of resident and recirculating memory T cells in vitiligo. CDR1 is PRHDT, CDR2 FYEKMQ, per germline (reference sequence). This CDR3 spans 15 amino acids. With 2 bases clipped from V and 5 bases from J, the junction kept 3 bases outside the gene matches. Patients' lesions had not changed for the previous 6 months. Repertoires were generated with immunoSEQ multiplex PCR, while TCRdb's copy carries only in-frame clones and drops some. This sample has 70,000 to 95,000 clones, with just over 90% found just once.

The clonotype comes from a male donor with vitiligo. The sample comprised blood. The V and J genes are TRBV13 and TRBJ1-4; TRBD1 matches 9 bases. The CDR3 sequence: CASSLPGTGNEKLFF. Written as DNA, the CDR3 is TGTGCCAGCAGCTTACCCGGGACAGGGAATGAAAAACTGTTTTTT.